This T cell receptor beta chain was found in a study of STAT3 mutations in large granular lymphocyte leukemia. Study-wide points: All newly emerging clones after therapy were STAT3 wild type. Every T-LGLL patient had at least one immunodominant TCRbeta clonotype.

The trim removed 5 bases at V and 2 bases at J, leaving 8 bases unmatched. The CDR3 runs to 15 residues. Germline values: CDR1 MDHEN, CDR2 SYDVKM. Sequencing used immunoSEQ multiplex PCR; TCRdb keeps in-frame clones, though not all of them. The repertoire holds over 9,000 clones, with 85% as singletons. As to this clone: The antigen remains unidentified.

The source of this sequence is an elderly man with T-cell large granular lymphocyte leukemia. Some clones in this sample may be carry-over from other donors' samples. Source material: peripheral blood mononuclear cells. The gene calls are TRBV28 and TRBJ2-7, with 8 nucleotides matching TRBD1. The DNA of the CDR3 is TGTGCCAGCAGTCGTGGGGGACAGGCGCCCTACGAGCAGTACTTC. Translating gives CASSRGGQAPYEQYF. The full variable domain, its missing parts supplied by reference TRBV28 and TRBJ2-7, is DVKVTQSSRYLVKRTGEKVFLECVQDMDHENMFWYRQDPGLGLRLIYFSYDVKMKEKGDIPEGYSVSREKKERFSLILESASTNQTSMYLCASSRGGQAPYEQYFGPGTRLTVT.